This T cell receptor (beta chain) derives from a study of identical twins. Whole-study results and caveats: The same donors were not followed; conclusions instead depended on cross-sectional statistical analysis. Models underestimated how often monozygotic twins shared out-of-frame TCR alpha.

This clonotype was observed a handful of times. What it binds is not known. Everyone who gave samples was a healthy Caucasian. The authors used template switching to add a universal primer site and gave cDNA unique molecular identifiers. TCRdb re-analysed the 5' RACE reads in MiXCR, keeping a single row per CDR3 protein. The sample lists roughly 1.6 million distinct CDR3 sequences; more than 30% were seen once. Trimming cost V 5 bases and J 0 bases; bases outside gene matches: 10. The CDR3 length is 18 residues. Per germline, CDR1 MGHRA and CDR2 YSYEKL. This sequence was found in a newborn girl in good health. The chain uses TRBV4-1 and TRBJ2-7; 13 nucleotides align to TRBD2. Sequencing input: cord blood. The CDR3 region has the DNA TGCGCCAGCAGCACCCGACTAGCGGGAGGTTCTTACTCCTACGAGCAGTACTTC. The encoded protein is CASSTRLAGGSYSYEQYF.